This T cell receptor (beta chain) came from a study of cytomegalovirus exposure and HLA in healthy donors. Study summary: A subsequent analysis reported that the 110 or so validation repertoires were produced on the same platform that had also been used for the approximately 700 first-cohort repertoires.

Regarding the study as a whole: In vitro experiments confirmed that three CMV-associated chains were specific for CMV antigens. The study recorded about 160 TCR beta chains that were cytomegalovirus-associated.

The ends were cut back, 1 base at V and 6 bases at J, with 14 bases in the middle. Germline V gene lookup returns CDR1 SGHRS and CDR2 YFSETQ. CDR3 length: 15 amino acids. This clone was observed once. Antigen unknown. Sequencing used immunoSEQ multiplex PCR; TCRdb keeps in-frame clones, though not all of them. The sample lists 150,000 to 200,000 clones, roughly nine tenths occurring once. The donors were part of the validation cohort of 100 to 150 subjects. That cohort was separate from the first cohort, which comprised fewer than 800 subjects. The sequence was obtained from a young woman in good health and CMV-seronegative. The chain is built from TRBV5-1 and TRBJ2-1, with D tentatively TRBD1 (6 bases). The source material was PBMCs. The CDR3 DNA is TGCGCCAGCAGCTTGAGCCTACAGGGCCGCAATGAGCAGTTCTTC. This codes for CASSLSLQGRNEQFF.